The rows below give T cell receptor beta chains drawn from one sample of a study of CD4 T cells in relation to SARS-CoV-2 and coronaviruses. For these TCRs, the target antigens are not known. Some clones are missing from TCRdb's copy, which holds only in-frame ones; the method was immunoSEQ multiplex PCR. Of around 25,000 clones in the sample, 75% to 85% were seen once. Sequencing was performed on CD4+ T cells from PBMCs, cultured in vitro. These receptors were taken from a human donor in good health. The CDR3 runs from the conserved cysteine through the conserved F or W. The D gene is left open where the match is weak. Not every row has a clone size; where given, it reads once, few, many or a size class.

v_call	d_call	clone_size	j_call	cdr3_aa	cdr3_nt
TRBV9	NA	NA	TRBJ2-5	CASSVGTIQRETQYF	TGTGCCAGCAGCGTAGGGACTATTCAAAGAGAGACCCAGTACTTC
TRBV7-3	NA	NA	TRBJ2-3	CASSFTGPDTQYF	TGTGCCAGCAGCTTCACAGGGCCAGATACGCAGTATTTT
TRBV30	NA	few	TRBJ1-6	CAWNRVDYNSPLHF	TGTGCCTGGAACAGGGTGGACTATAATTCACCCCTCCACTTT
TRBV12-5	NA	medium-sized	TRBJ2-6	CASGLVRGFGANVLTF	TGTGCTAGTGGTTTGGTACGGGGGTTCGGGGCCAACGTCCTGACTTTC
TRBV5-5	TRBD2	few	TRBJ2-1	CASSGGLADEQFF	TGTGCCAGCAGCGGGGGACTAGCGGATGAGCAGTTCTTC
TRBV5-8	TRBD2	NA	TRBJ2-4	CASSSSSGTWFSKNIQYF	TGTGCCAGCAGCTCATCTAGCGGGACTTGGTTTAGTAAAAACATTCAGTACTTC
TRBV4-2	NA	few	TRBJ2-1	CASSQEYSYNEQFF	TGTGCCAGCAGCCAAGAGTATTCCTACAATGAGCAGTTCTTC
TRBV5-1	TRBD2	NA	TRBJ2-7	CASSSQSAGVGYEQYF	TGCGCCAGCAGCTCCCAATCAGCGGGAGTTGGCTACGAGCAGTACTTC
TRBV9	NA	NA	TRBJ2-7	CARGALLVFYEQYF	TGTGCCAGGGGGGCCTTACTAGTCTTCTACGAGCAGTACTTC
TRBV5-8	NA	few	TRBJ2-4	CASSLDRDGIQYF	TGTGCCAGCAGCTTGGACAGGGATGGCATTCAGTACTTC
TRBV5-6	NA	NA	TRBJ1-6	CASSLGQGNSPLHF	TGTGCCAGCAGCTTAGGGCAGGGGAATTCACCCCTCCACTTT
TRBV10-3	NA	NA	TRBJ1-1	CAISAALGLNTEAFF	TGTGCCATCAGTGCAGCACTGGGGCTGAACACTGAAGCTTTCTTT
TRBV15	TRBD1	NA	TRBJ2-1	CATSRGTGKNLGSYNEQFF	TGTGCCACCAGCAGAGGGACAGGGAAGAATCTTGGCTCCTACAATGAGCAGTTCTTC
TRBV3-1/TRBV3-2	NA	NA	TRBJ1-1	CASSQDGRLNTEAFF	TGTGCCAGCAGCCAAGATGGAAGATTGAACACTGAAGCTTTCTTT
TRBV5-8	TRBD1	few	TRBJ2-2	CASSLTGGTGELFF	TGTGCCAGCAGCTTGACAGGGGGCACCGGGGAGCTGTTTTTT
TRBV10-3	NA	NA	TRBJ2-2	CAISVSGSGTTNTGELFF	TGTGCCATCAGTGTTTCGGGCTCCGGGACAACGAACACCGGGGAGCTGTTTTTT
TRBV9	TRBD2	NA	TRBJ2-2	CASSFGLAGEQGGELFF	TGTGCCAGCAGCTTCGGACTAGCGGGAGAACAAGGCGGGGAGCTGTTTTTT
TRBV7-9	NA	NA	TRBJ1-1	CASSLPTGNTEAFF	TGTGCCAGCAGCTTGCCGACAGGGAACACTGAAGCTTTCTTT
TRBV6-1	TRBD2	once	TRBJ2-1	CASRELAGHRSYNEQFF	TGTGCCAGCAGAGAACTAGCGGGCCACAGATCCTACAATGAGCAGTTCTTC
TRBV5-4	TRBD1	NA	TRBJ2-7	CASSYSGTGSYEQYF	TGTGCCAGCAGCTATTCCGGGACAGGGTCCTACGAGCAGTACTTC
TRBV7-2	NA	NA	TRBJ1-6	CASSLRLGTSSPLHF	TGTGCCAGCAGCTTAAGGTTGGGGACCTCTTCACCCCTCCACTTT
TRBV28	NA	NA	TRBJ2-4	CGTRGAKNIQYF	TGTGGAACCAGGGGTGCCAAAAACATTCAGTACTTC
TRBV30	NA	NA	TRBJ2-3	CAWSGRSLITDTQYF	TGTGCCTGGAGTGGTAGGAGTTTGATCACAGATACGCAGTATTTT
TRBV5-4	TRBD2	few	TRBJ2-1	CASSLGLAGAYNEQFF	TGTGCCAGCAGCTTGGGTCTAGCGGGGGCCTACAATGAGCAGTTCTTC
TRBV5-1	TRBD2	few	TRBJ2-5	CASSFTSGIVNGTQYF	TGCGCCAGCAGCTTTACTAGCGGGATCGTAAATGGGACCCAGTACTTC
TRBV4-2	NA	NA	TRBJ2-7	CASSQEGAAGEQYF	TGTGCCAGCAGCCAAGAGGGGGCTGCGGGCGAGCAGTACTTC
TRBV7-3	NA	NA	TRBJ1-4	CASSLTGATNEKLFF	TGTGCCAGCAGCTTAACGGGGGCAACTAATGAAAAACTGTTTTTT
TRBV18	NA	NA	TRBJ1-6	CASSPGGQFQSPLHF	TGTGCCAGCTCACCAGGCGGACAGTTCCAGTCACCCCTCCACTTT
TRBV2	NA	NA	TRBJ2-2	CASRADTTGELFF	TGTGCCAGCAGGGCGGACACCACCGGGGAGCTGTTTTTT
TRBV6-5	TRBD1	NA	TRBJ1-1	CASSPTGEGSAFF	TGTGCCAGCAGCCCGACAGGGGAGGGGTCGGCTTTCTTT
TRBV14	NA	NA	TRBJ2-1	CASSPLGSNQQFF	TGTGCCAGCAGCCCCCTAGGGTCAAATCAGCAGTTCTTC
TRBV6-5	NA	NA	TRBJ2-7	CASSAVGGSYEQYF	TGTGCCAGCAGCGCGGTAGGGGGATCCTACGAGCAGTACTTC
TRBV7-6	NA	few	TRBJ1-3	CASSFNRLGGGNTIYF	TGTGCCAGCAGCTTTAATCGCTTGGGTGGTGGAAACACCATATATTTT
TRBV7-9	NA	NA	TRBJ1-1	CASSGQPENTEAFF	TGTGCCAGCAGCGGACAGCCCGAAAACACTGAAGCTTTCTTT
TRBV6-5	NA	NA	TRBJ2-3	CASRAGVSTDTQYF	TGTGCCAGCAGGGCAGGGGTGAGCACAGATACGCAGTATTTT
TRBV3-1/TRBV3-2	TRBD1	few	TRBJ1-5	CASSQGTGDGNQPQHF	TGTGCCAGCAGCCAAGGGACAGGGGATGGCAATCAGCCCCAGCATTTT
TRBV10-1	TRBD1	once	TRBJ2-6	CASPDRGPRPDVLTF	TGCGCCAGCCCGGACAGGGGCCCAAGGCCAGACGTCCTGACTTTC
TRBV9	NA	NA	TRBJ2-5	CASSVGWATETQYF	TGTGCCAGCAGCGTAGGGTGGGCGACAGAGACCCAGTACTTC
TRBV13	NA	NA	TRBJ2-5	CASSPPPPGAETQYF	TGTGCCAGCAGCCCCCCACCTCCGGGGGCTGAGACCCAGTACTTC
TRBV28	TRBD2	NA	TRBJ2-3	CASSSGLGDWHTQYF	TGTGCCAGCAGTTCCGGACTAGGGGACTGGCATACGCAGTATTTT
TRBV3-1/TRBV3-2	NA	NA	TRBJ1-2	CASSQPTGGYGYTF	TGTGCCAGCAGCCAACCCACAGGAGGCTATGGCTACACCTTC
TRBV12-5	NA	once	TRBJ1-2	CASGLVLRGSNYGYTF	TGTGCTAGTGGTTTGGTTCTTCGGGGTTCTAACTATGGCTACACCTTC
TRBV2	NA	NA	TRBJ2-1	CASSEKSSSYNEQFF	TGTGCCAGCAGTGAAAAAAGTAGCTCCTACAATGAGCAGTTCTTC
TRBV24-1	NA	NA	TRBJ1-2	CATSDSVAGVNYGYTF	TGTGCCACCAGTGATTCGGTGGCAGGGGTGAACTATGGCTACACCTTC
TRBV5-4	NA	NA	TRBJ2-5	CASSLGQLETQYF	TGTGCCAGCAGCTTGGGACAGTTAGAGACCCAGTACTTC
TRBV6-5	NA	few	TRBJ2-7	CASSYRTGYEQYF	TGTGCCAGCAGTTACCGGACGGGTTACGAGCAGTACTTC
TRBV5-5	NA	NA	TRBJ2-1	CASSQQWMLSYNEQFF	TGTGCCAGCAGCCAACAGTGGATGCTCTCCTACAATGAGCAGTTCTTC